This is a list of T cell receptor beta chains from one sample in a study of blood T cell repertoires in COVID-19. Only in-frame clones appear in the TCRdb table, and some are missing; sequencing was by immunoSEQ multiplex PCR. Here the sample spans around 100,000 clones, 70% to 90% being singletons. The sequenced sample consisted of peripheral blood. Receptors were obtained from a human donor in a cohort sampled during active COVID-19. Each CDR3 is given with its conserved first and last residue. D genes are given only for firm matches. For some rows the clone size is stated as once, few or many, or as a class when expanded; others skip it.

cdr3_aa: CASSITTSGTYEQYF; cdr3_nt: TGCGCCAGCAGCATCACGACTAGCGGAACCTACGAGCAGTACTTC; v_call: TRBV5-1; d_call: TRBD2; j_call: TRBJ2-7; clone_size: NA
cdr3_aa: CASSPDRVEPLHF; cdr3_nt: TGTGCCAGCAGCCCTGACAGAGTGGAGCCCCTCCACTTT; v_call: TRBV7-9; d_call: NA; j_call: TRBJ1-6; clone_size: few
cdr3_aa: CASRDRAEGRPQHF; cdr3_nt: TGTGCCAGCAGGGACAGGGCAGAAGGAAGGCCCCAGCATTTT; v_call: TRBV2; d_call: TRBD1; j_call: TRBJ1-5; clone_size: NA
cdr3_aa: CASSRGEWYNEQFF; cdr3_nt: TGTGCCAGCAGCAGGGGCGAGTGGTACAATGAGCAGTTCTTC; v_call: TRBV7-3; d_call: NA; j_call: TRBJ2-1; clone_size: once
cdr3_aa: CASSLNRLGSGITGELFF; cdr3_nt: TGTGCCAGCAGCTTAAACCGCCTAGGTAGCGGGATAACCGGGGAGCTGTTTTTT; v_call: TRBV7-3; d_call: TRBD2; j_call: TRBJ2-2; clone_size: NA
cdr3_aa: CASSLVASGTTGELFF; cdr3_nt: TGTGCCAGCAGCTTGGTGGCTAGCGGGACCACCGGGGAGCTGTTTTTT; v_call: TRBV5-6; d_call: TRBD2; j_call: TRBJ2-2; clone_size: NA
cdr3_aa: CASTPTIGQNYGYTF; cdr3_nt: TGTGCCAGCACACCCACAATTGGACAGAACTATGGCTACACCTTC; v_call: TRBV6-5; d_call: NA; j_call: TRBJ1-2; clone_size: once
cdr3_aa: CASRDVRGLTGANVLTF; cdr3_nt: TGTGCCAGCAGAGACGTAAGGGGGCTGACTGGGGCCAACGTCCTGACTTTC; v_call: TRBV11-2; d_call: TRBD1; j_call: TRBJ2-6; clone_size: NA
cdr3_aa: CASSAGGIQPQHF; cdr3_nt: TGTGCCAGCAGTGCGGGGGGTATTCAGCCCCAGCATTTT; v_call: TRBV2; d_call: NA; j_call: TRBJ1-5; clone_size: few
cdr3_aa: CASSLVLAGGPGETQYF; cdr3_nt: TGCGCCAGCAGCTTGGTCTTAGCGGGAGGGCCGGGAGAGACCCAGTACTTC; v_call: TRBV5-1; d_call: TRBD2; j_call: TRBJ2-5; clone_size: NA
cdr3_aa: CASSARDREVTEAFF; cdr3_nt: TGTGCCAGTAGTGCTAGGGACAGGGAAGTCACTGAAGCTTTCTTT; v_call: TRBV19; d_call: TRBD1; j_call: TRBJ1-1; clone_size: NA
cdr3_aa: CASSFDRGADEQYF; cdr3_nt: TGTGCCAGCAGCTTCGACAGGGGGGCAGACGAGCAGTACTTC; v_call: TRBV5-4; d_call: TRBD1; j_call: TRBJ2-7; clone_size: NA
cdr3_aa: CASSTRQGGAEAFF; cdr3_nt: TGTGCCAGTAGTACAAGGCAGGGCGGCGCTGAAGCTTTCTTT; v_call: TRBV19; d_call: NA; j_call: TRBJ1-1; clone_size: NA
cdr3_aa: CASSLVGLAKQPQHF; cdr3_nt: TGTGCCAGCAGTTTGGTGGGACTGGCCAAGCAGCCCCAGCATTTT; v_call: TRBV28; d_call: NA; j_call: TRBJ1-5; clone_size: NA
cdr3_aa: CASSTLEGTQYF; cdr3_nt: TGTGCCAGCAGTACCCTGGAGGGGACCCAGTACTTC; v_call: TRBV5-8; d_call: NA; j_call: TRBJ2-5; clone_size: NA
cdr3_aa: CSVEAGPHEQYF; cdr3_nt: TGCAGCGTTGAAGCAGGGCCCCACGAGCAGTACTTC; v_call: TRBV29-1; d_call: NA; j_call: TRBJ2-7; clone_size: once
cdr3_aa: CAVPGKSHTGELFF; cdr3_nt: TGTGCCGTCCCAGGCAAAAGTCACACCGGGGAGCTGTTTTTT; v_call: TRBV28; d_call: NA; j_call: TRBJ2-2; clone_size: NA
cdr3_aa: CASSFLQGTGLADTQYF; cdr3_nt: TGTGCCAGCAGTTTCTTACAGGGGACAGGGTTGGCAGATACGCAGTATTTT; v_call: TRBV28; d_call: TRBD1; j_call: TRBJ2-3; clone_size: NA
cdr3_aa: CASSLNPGTGELFF; cdr3_nt: TGTGCCAGCAGTTTAAACCCGGGGACCGGGGAGCTGTTTTTT; v_call: TRBV28; d_call: NA; j_call: TRBJ2-2; clone_size: NA
cdr3_aa: CASSLQGQGTNTEAFF; cdr3_nt: TGCGCCAGCAGCTTGCAGGGACAGGGTACGAACACTGAAGCTTTCTTT; v_call: TRBV5-1; d_call: TRBD1; j_call: TRBJ1-1; clone_size: NA
cdr3_aa: CASSPTTGPTPYTEAFF; cdr3_nt: TGTGCCAGCAGTCCCACGACAGGGCCGACTCCTTACACTGAAGCTTTCTTT; v_call: TRBV6-6; d_call: TRBD1; j_call: TRBJ1-1; clone_size: once
cdr3_aa: CASSFIGGSHPDYEQYF; cdr3_nt: TGTGCCAGCAGTTTCATTGGGGGGTCGCATCCCGATTACGAGCAGTACTTC; v_call: TRBV28; d_call: NA; j_call: TRBJ2-7; clone_size: once
cdr3_aa: CASSALTGGDTQYF; cdr3_nt: TGTGCCAGCAGCGCGCTGACCGGCGGGGATACGCAGTATTTT; v_call: TRBV11-2; d_call: NA; j_call: TRBJ2-3; clone_size: NA
cdr3_aa: CASRSGVGNTEAFF; cdr3_nt: TGTGCCAGCAGATCAGGGGTAGGGAACACTGAAGCTTTCTTT; v_call: TRBV11-2; d_call: NA; j_call: TRBJ1-1; clone_size: NA
cdr3_aa: CASSLRTGETQYF; cdr3_nt: TGTGCCAGCAGCTTGCGTACTGGTGAGACCCAGTACTTC; v_call: TRBV5-6; d_call: NA; j_call: TRBJ2-5; clone_size: NA
cdr3_aa: CASSRDRGFEETQYF; cdr3_nt: TGTGCCAGCTCACGGGACAGGGGGTTTGAGGAGACCCAGTACTTC; v_call: TRBV18; d_call: TRBD1; j_call: TRBJ2-5; clone_size: NA
cdr3_aa: CATSDLLAGGRETQYF; cdr3_nt: TGTGCCACCAGTGATCTACTAGCGGGAGGGCGAGAGACCCAGTACTTC; v_call: TRBV24-1; d_call: TRBD2; j_call: TRBJ2-5; clone_size: once
cdr3_aa: CASSLAGQGTTEAFF; cdr3_nt: TGTGCCAGCAGCTTAGCTGGTCAGGGAACGACTGAAGCTTTCTTT; v_call: TRBV7-2; d_call: NA; j_call: TRBJ1-1; clone_size: NA
cdr3_aa: CASSFSGGGVEQFF; cdr3_nt: TGCGCCAGCAGCTTCTCGGGGGGCGGGGTCGAGCAGTTCTTC; v_call: TRBV5-1; d_call: NA; j_call: TRBJ2-1; clone_size: NA
cdr3_aa: CASSPRGRAHTDTQYF; cdr3_nt: TGCGCCAGCAGCCCCCGCGGGCGCGCACACACAGATACGCAGTATTTT; v_call: TRBV5-1; d_call: NA; j_call: TRBJ2-3; clone_size: once
cdr3_aa: CAISGSGRAGETQYF; cdr3_nt: TGTGCCATCAGTGGGAGCGGGAGGGCCGGAGAGACCCAGTACTTC; v_call: TRBV10-3; d_call: TRBD2; j_call: TRBJ2-5; clone_size: NA
cdr3_aa: CASSVSGIYNEQFF; cdr3_nt: TGTGCCAGCAGCGTTAGCGGGATCTACAATGAGCAGTTCTTC; v_call: TRBV9; d_call: TRBD2; j_call: TRBJ2-1; clone_size: NA
cdr3_aa: CASKGQSNSPLHF; cdr3_nt: TGTGCCAGCAAGGGACAGAGTAATTCACCCCTCCACTTT; v_call: TRBV7-2; d_call: TRBD1; j_call: TRBJ1-6; clone_size: NA
cdr3_aa: CASTRRGTGDGYTF; cdr3_nt: TGTGCCAGCACCCGAAGAGGGACAGGGGACGGCTACACCTTC; v_call: TRBV7-2; d_call: TRBD1; j_call: TRBJ1-2; clone_size: NA
cdr3_aa: CASSRSSGQETQYF; cdr3_nt: TGCGCCAGCAGCCGCAGTAGCGGGCAAGAGACCCAGTACTTC; v_call: TRBV4-1; d_call: TRBD2; j_call: TRBJ2-5; clone_size: NA
cdr3_aa: CASSLEASGGLSYEQYF; cdr3_nt: TGTGCCAGCAGCTTGGAGGCTAGCGGAGGACTCTCCTACGAGCAGTACTTC; v_call: TRBV5-4; d_call: TRBD2; j_call: TRBJ2-7; clone_size: NA
cdr3_aa: CASSPAGYNEQFF; cdr3_nt: TGTGCCAGCAGCCCGGCGGGTTACAATGAGCAGTTCTTC; v_call: TRBV7-2; d_call: NA; j_call: TRBJ2-1; clone_size: NA
cdr3_aa: CASSLPSGSPNTGELFF; cdr3_nt: TGTGCCAGCAGCTTACCTAGCGGGAGCCCGAACACCGGGGAGCTGTTTTTT; v_call: TRBV7-6; d_call: TRBD2; j_call: TRBJ2-2; clone_size: NA